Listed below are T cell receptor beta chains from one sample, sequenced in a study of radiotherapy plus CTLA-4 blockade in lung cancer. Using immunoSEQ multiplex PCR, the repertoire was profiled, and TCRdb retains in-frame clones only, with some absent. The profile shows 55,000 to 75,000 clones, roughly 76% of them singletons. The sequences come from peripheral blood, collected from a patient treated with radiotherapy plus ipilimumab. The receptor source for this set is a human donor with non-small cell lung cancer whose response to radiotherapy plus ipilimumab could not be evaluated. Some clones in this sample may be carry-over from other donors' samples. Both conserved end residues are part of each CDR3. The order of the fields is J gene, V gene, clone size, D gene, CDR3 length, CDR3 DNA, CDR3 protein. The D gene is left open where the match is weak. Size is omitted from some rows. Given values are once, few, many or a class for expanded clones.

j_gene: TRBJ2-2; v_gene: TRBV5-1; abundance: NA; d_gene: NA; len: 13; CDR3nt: TGCGCCAGCAGCTTACAGGGTAGCGGGGAGCTGTTTTTT; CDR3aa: CASSLQGSGELFF
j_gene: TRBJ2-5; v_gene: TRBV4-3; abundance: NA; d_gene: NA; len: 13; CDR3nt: TGCGCCAGCAGCCCCACTACTCAAGAGACCCAGTACTTC; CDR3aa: CASSPTTQETQYF
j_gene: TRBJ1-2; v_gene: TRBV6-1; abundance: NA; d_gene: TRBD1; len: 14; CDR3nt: TGTGCCAGCAGTGAACATCGACAGGGCGATGGCTACACCTTC; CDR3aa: CASSEHRQGDGYTF
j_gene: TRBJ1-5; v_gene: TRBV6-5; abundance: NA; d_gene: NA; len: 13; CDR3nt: TGTGCCAGCAGTTACTCGGAGAAGAGCCCCCAGCATTTT; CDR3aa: CASSYSEKSPQHF
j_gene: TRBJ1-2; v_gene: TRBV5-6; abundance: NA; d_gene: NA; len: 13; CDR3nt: TGTGCCAGCAGCTTTACAGGAAACTATGGCTACACCTTC; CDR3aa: CASSFTGNYGYTF
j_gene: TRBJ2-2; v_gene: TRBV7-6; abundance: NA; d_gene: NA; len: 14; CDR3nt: TGTGCCAGCAGCTTATCGGGGAACGGGGGGGAGCTGTTTTTT; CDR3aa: CASSLSGNGGELFF
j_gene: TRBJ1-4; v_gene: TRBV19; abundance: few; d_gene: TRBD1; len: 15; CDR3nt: TGTGCCACCCTGGACAGGCCCGCAACTAATGAAAAACTGTTTTTT; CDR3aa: CATLDRPATNEKLFF
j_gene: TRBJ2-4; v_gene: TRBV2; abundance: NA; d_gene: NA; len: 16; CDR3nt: TGTGCCAGCAGTGAAGCGCGTTGGGGGGACAAAAACATTCAGTACTTC; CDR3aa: CASSEARWGDKNIQYF
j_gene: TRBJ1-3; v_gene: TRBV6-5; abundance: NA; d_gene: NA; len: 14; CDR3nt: TGTGCCAGCAGTTACGGGCAGACTGGAAACACCATATATTTT; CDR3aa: CASSYGQTGNTIYF
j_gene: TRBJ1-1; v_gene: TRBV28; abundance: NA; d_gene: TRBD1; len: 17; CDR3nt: TGTGCCAGCAGTTCCCCGGGACAGGGGTTCCCGAACACTGAAGCTTTCTTT; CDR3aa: CASSSPGQGFPNTEAFF
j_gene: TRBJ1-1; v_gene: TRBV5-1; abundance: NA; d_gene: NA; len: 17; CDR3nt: TGCGCCAGCAGCTTGGGGGCTAAGACAGCCGGCGGCACTGAAGCTTTCTTT; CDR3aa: CASSLGAKTAGGTEAFF
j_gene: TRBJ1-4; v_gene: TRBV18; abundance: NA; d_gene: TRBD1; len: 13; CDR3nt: TGTGCCAGCTCACCTGGGACAGGTGAAAAACTGTTTTTT; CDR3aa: CASSPGTGEKLFF
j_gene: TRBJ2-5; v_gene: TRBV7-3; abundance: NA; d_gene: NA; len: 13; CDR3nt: TGTGCCAGCAGCTCGCAGGGGCAAGAGACCCAGTACTTC; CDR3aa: CASSSQGQETQYF
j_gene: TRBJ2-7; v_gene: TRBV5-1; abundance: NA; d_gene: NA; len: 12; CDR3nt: TGCGCCAGCAGCTTGGGAGCCTACGAGCAGTACTTC; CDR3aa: CASSLGAYEQYF
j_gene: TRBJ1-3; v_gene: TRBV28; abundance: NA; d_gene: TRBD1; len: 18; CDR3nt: TGTGCCAGCAGTTTGTTCCGGGACAGGGGGCATACTGGAAACACCATATATTTT; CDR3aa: CASSLFRDRGHTGNTIYF
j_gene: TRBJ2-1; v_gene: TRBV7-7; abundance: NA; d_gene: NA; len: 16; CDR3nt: TGTGCTAGCAGCTCCGGTCCCGGGAGCTCCTACAATGAGCAGTTCTTC; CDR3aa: CASSSGPGSSYNEQFF
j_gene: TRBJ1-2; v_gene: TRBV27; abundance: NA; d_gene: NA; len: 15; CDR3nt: TGTGCCAGCAGTTTCGGAATAGCACCTAACTATGGCTACACCTTC; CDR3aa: CASSFGIAPNYGYTF
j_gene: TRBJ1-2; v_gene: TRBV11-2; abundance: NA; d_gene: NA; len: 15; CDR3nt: TGTGCCAGCAGCTTAGCCGGCGGGAAAAACTATGGCTACACCTTC; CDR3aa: CASSLAGGKNYGYTF
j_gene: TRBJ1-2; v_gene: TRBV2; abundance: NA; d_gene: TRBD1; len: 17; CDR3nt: TGTGCCAGCAGTCTATGGGGACAGGGGGCGGGAAACTATGGCTACACCTTC; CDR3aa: CASSLWGQGAGNYGYTF
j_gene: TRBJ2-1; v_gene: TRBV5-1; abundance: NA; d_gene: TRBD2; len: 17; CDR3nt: TGCGCCAGCAGCTGGGGACTAGCGGGGGGGCCGGAAAATGAGCAGTTCTTC; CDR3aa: CASSWGLAGGPENEQFF
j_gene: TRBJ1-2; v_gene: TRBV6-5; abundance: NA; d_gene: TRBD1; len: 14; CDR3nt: TGTGCCAGCAGTGCCGACAGGGGGCACTATGGCTACACCTTC; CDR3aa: CASSADRGHYGYTF
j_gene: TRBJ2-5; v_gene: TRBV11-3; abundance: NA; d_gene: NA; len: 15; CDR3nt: TGTGCCAGCAGCTCTAGCAGCGGAAGCCAAGAGACCCAGTACTTC; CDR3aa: CASSSSSGSQETQYF